These 10 T cell receptor beta chains were sequenced from one sample in a study of blood T cells in healthy people across ages. For the second PCR, which ran for 7 to 11 cycles, a sample-barcoded 5' primer and a J-beta primer mix were used. TCRdb called the 5' RACE reads again in MiXCR, with one record for every CDR3 protein. The sample has hundreds of thousands of distinct CDR3 sequences, under 70% seen once. Sample: blood. The source of these receptors is a man aged 60 to 75 in good health.

The chain uses TRBV7-2 and TRBJ2-3; TRBD1 matches at 11 bases. Germline V gene sequence: CDR1 SGHTA, CDR2 FQGNSA. The CDR3 is made up of 16 amino acids. V dropped 5 bases and J dropped 2; count of bases not matched to a gene: 6. CDR3 DNA sequence: TGTGCCAGCAGCCCATGGACAGGGGGCACCACAGATACGCAGTATTTT. Translation gives CASSPWTGGTTDTQYF.

This rearrangement joins TRBV7-8 to TRBJ2-1, with no clear D. Germline V CDR1 and CDR2: SGHVS, FQNEAQ. Trimming removed 5 bases at V and 4 bases at J, with 18 bases between. The CDR3 is 16 amino acids. The chain's CDR3 is CASSQSVGLGYNEQFF. The CDR3, as DNA: TGTGCCAGCAGCCAATCGGTGGGCTTGGGGTACAATGAGCAGTTCTTC.

This clonotype appeared a few times. The rearrangement joins TRBV12-3 or TRBV12-4 to TRBJ2-7, with 8 bases lining up with TRBD1. CDR3 length: 15 residues. V trimming: 6 bases; J trimming: 1 base; junction bases outside the gene matches: 8. CDR3 in DNA: TGTGCCAGCAGCCCCCGACAGGGGCGTTCCTACGAGCAGTACTTC. Residues: CASSPRQGRSYEQYF.

The chain employs TRBV11-2 and TRBJ2-7; 9 bases are a match to TRBD2. The end of the DNA is better explained by TRBJ2-5, so the J call may be wrong. The CDR3 totals 15 residues. CDR1 and CDR2 (germline): SGHAT, FQNNGV. The CDR3 region is CASNPGTSRTETQYF. CDR3 bases: TGTGCCAGCAACCCCGGGACTAGCCGGACGGAGACCCAGTACTTC.

This clonotype showed up just a few times. V is TRBV3-1 and J is TRBJ2-7, with TRBD2 identical over 11 bases. This CDR3 has 13 amino acids. J was trimmed by 6 bases and V by 4 bases; bases with no gene match: 2. Germline V CDR1 and CDR2: LGHDT, YNNKEL (reference sequence). In DNA form, the CDR3 reads TGTGCCAGCAGCCCCACTAGCGGGAGCGAGCAGTACTTC. Amino acid sequence: CASSPTSGSEQYF.

This clonotype showed up just a few times. The chain recombines TRBV10-3 with TRBJ2-5; TRBD1 matches 10 bases. The J segment lost 4 bases and the V segment lost 6 bases, leaving 5 bases of the junction unmatched. CDR1 is ENHRY, CDR2 SYGVKD, per germline. The CDR3 loop spans 14 amino acids. In nucleotides, the CDR3 is TGTGCCATCAGCTCGGGACAGGGGAGAGAGACCCAGTACTTC. Encoded protein: CAISSGQGRETQYF.

The chain uses TRBV9 and TRBJ2-2, with 9 bases identical to TRBD2. The germline V gene has CDR1 SGDLS and CDR2 YYNGEE. The CDR3 has 18 amino acids. Trimming removed 3 bases from V and 1 base from J; junction bases left unmatched: 10. CDR3 in amino acids: CASSAQLLTSGNTGELFF. In DNA form, the CDR3 reads TGTGCCAGCAGCGCCCAATTGCTGACTAGCGGGAACACCGGGGAGCTGTTTTTT.

About this clonotype itself: The junction and the germline gene differ at one end; a read error may be behind it. The chain combines TRBV6-1 with TRBJ2-7; perhaps TRBD2 as D (5 bases). This CDR3 is 14 amino acids long. Per the germline V gene, CDR1 is MNHNS and CDR2 is SASEGT. The CDR3 here is CASSERGSSYEQYF. The CDR3 nucleotides read TGCGCCAGCAGCGAGAGAGGGAGCTCCTACGAGCAGTACTTC.

This chain uses TRBV7-9 with TRBJ2-7; D gene unclear. Germline V CDR1 and CDR2: SEHNR, FQNEAQ (reference sequence). This CDR3 has 11 residues. Trimming removed 5 bases from V and 7 bases from J, with 9 bases in between. The CDR3 sequence: CASSLLREQYF. Written as DNA, the CDR3 is TGTGCCAGCAGCCTTCTTAGGGAGCAGTACTTC.

This clonotype occurred a few times. The genes are TRBV7-2 and TRBJ2-2, with D hard to call. CDR1 is SGHTA, CDR2 FQGNSA, per germline. This CDR3 contains 15 residues. V lost 3 bases and J 6 bases, leaving 14 bases between the germline ends. The CDR3: CASSFGLLNSGELFF. As DNA, the CDR3 is TGTGCCAGCAGCTTTGGGCTACTTAATTCCGGGGAGCTGTTTTTT.